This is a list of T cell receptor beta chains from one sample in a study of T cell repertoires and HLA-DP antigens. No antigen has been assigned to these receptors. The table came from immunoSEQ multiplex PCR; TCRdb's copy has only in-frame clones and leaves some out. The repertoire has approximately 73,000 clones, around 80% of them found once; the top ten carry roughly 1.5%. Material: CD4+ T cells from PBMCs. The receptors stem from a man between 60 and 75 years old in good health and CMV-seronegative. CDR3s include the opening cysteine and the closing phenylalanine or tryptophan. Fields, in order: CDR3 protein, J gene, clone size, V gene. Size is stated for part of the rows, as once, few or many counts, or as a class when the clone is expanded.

CASSPRVFPDTQYF,TRBJ2-3,-,TRBV19
CASSTYRTDTQYF,TRBJ2-3,-,TRBV5-1
CATSSPGLAGSPNEQFF,TRBJ2-1,-,TRBV19
CASGPGQGYNQPQHF,TRBJ1-5,-,TRBV12-5
CASRPPGTGNGYTF,TRBJ1-2,few,TRBV5-4
CASQIRDRALGGELFF,TRBJ2-2,-,TRBV19
CASSPREIYNSPLHF,TRBJ1-6,-,TRBV18
CASSYLDTQYF,TRBJ2-3,once,TRBV6-5
CASSLAGTGDRGYTF,TRBJ1-2,-,TRBV7-8
CASSRPAAGQVYGYTF,TRBJ1-2,medium-sized,TRBV7-2
CASSPNSRAGGDEQFF,TRBJ2-1,-,TRBV5-1
CASSPRTSVDNEQFF,TRBJ2-1,few,TRBV19
CASSQAGTGVGTEAFF,TRBJ1-1,-,TRBV5-1
CASSSRETGIYGYTF,TRBJ1-2,-,TRBV27
CASSSLAGGSYNEQFF,TRBJ2-1,-,TRBV6-6
CASSPGQGLSGNTIYF,TRBJ1-3,-,TRBV4-1
CAITLSRDGLYGYTF,TRBJ1-2,once,TRBV10-3
CASSVTGSSGNTIYF,TRBJ1-3,-,TRBV19
CASSVGSGYEQFF,TRBJ2-1,-,TRBV9
CASSMTRWADDGYTF,TRBJ1-2,-,TRBV19
CASTFGLGYNEQFF,TRBJ2-1,-,TRBV6-5
CASSEGAGAGNEQFF,TRBJ2-1,-,TRBV2
CASSRGDSYGYTF,TRBJ1-2,few,TRBV5-1
CASSPHGSYQPQHF,TRBJ1-5,once,TRBV28
CAWSSNGQQNTEAFF,TRBJ1-1,-,TRBV30
CASSDRDRASYEQYF,TRBJ2-7,-,TRBV5-1
CASSPSTRGTGELFF,TRBJ2-2,few,TRBV7-2
CASSPGQNYGYTF,TRBJ1-2,-,TRBV5-6
CASRRSGRQLSNQPQHF,TRBJ1-5,-,TRBV28
CASSFQQGNQPQHF,TRBJ1-5,-,TRBV19
CAISEPWATNYGYTF,TRBJ1-2,once,TRBV6-6
CASSPGTRSTLHF,TRBJ1-6,-,TRBV2
CASRPVGPGNTIYF,TRBJ1-3,once,TRBV27
CASSQGQGSYNEQFF,TRBJ2-1,-,TRBV5-1
CAISERDRASMAQYF,TRBJ2-5,-,TRBV10-3
CASSEDGGRVNEQFF,TRBJ2-1,-,TRBV2
CASSLDIPGQGTEAFF,TRBJ1-1,-,TRBV5-1
CASTAGGARRAKNIQYF,TRBJ2-4,-,TRBV28
CASSVEGQADTIYF,TRBJ1-3,-,TRBV9
CASSRVQSDGYTF,TRBJ1-2,-,TRBV18
CASSPGPKGKYNEQFF,TRBJ2-1,-,TRBV7-9
CASSFDIDDTQYF,TRBJ2-3,-,TRBV7-6
CASRVGPGTQYF,TRBJ2-5,few,TRBV2
CASSLYQETQYF,TRBJ2-5,few,TRBV6-6
CASSPTGNSLGTDTQYF,TRBJ2-3,-,TRBV5-1
CASSPRGISGNTIYF,TRBJ1-3,-,TRBV6-6
CASSFTGTSGRNEQFF,TRBJ2-1,-,TRBV7-2
CASSLSSGRNEQFF,TRBJ2-1,-,TRBV5-4
CASSLAATSYQETQYF,TRBJ2-5,once,TRBV7-2
CASSPGGGLETQYF,TRBJ2-5,-,TRBV6-5
CATSRGRNNQPQHF,TRBJ1-5,once,TRBV15
CASSSGVSGSGTDTQYF,TRBJ2-3,-,TRBV7-7
CASSYSGGTEAFF,TRBJ1-1,-,TRBV6-6
CASSPGIQETQYF,TRBJ2-5,-,TRBV11-2
CASNWGVLAGRNNEQFF,TRBJ2-1,-,TRBV19
CASSLGENQPQHF,TRBJ1-5,-,TRBV7-2
CASSKAPGAAGNTIYF,TRBJ1-3,-,TRBV21-1
CASSQAQGSGATNEQFF,TRBJ2-1,-,TRBV4-1
CASSIGPPVNTEAFF,TRBJ1-1,-,TRBV19